Listed below are T cell receptor beta chains from one sample, sequenced in a study of T-cell memory formation after mild COVID-19. From the 5' RACE reads, TCRdb called clonotypes with MiXCR, one entry per CDR3 protein. The sample consists of about 200,000 distinct CDR3 sequences, just over 9.5% of them appearing once. Sequencing was carried out using PBMCs or a T cell subset sorted from them (not recorded which). The receptors derive from a man aged 18 to 29 who had mild COVID-19 (a few samples of this study predate the infection). Cell type and time point are not known. The CDR3 runs from the conserved cysteine through the conserved F or W. The D gene is left open where the match is weak. The size of a clone is reported for some rows only, either as once, few or many, or as a class for expanded clones.

>-|few|TRBJ2-3|TRBV7-3
CASSLGQRTDTQYF
TGTGCCAGCAGCTTAGGGCAGCGCACAGATACGCAGTATTTT
>-|-|TRBJ1-2|TRBV25-1
CASSESGATLSGYGYTF
TGTGCCAGCAGTGAATCAGGGGCCACCCTTAGCGGATATGGCTACACCTTC
>TRBD2|few|TRBJ2-2|TRBV7-8
CASSLVLAGRTGELFF
TGTGCCAGCAGCTTAGTTCTAGCGGGGAGGACCGGGGAGCTGTTTTTT
>TRBD2|many|TRBJ2-5|TRBV29-1
CSVDGPSGQETQYF
TGCAGCGTTGATGGCCCTAGCGGGCAAGAGACCCAGTACTTC
>TRBD1|-|TRBJ1-2|TRBV5-4
CASSSTGVFGYTF
TGTGCCAGCAGCTCGACAGGGGTTTTTGGCTACACCTTC
>TRBD2|-|TRBJ2-5|TRBV5-4
CAGGTSGAETQYF
TGTGCGGGGGGGACTAGCGGGGCAGAGACCCAGTACTTC
>-|few|TRBJ2-7|TRBV19
CASTPGRHSYEQYF
TGTGCCAGTACCCCGGGACGGCACTCCTACGAGCAGTACTTC
>-|many|TRBJ2-3|TRBV5-1
CASSLGVRDRTDTQYF
TGCGCCAGCAGCTTGGGGGTCCGGGACCGCACAGATACGCAGTATTTT
>-|-|TRBJ2-5|TRBV20-1
CSARDPPQETQYF
TGCAGTGCTAGGGACCCCCCCCAAGAGACCCAGTACTTC
>-|-|TRBJ1-2|TRBV5-4
CASSLVDSFNGYTF
TGTGCCAGCAGCTTGGTTGACAGCTTTAATGGCTACACCTTC
>-|-|TRBJ1-1|TRBV7-9
CASSFWGGGGNTEAFF
TGTGCCAGCAGCTTTTGGGGAGGCGGAGGGAACACTGAAGCTTTCTTT
>-|few|TRBJ1-5|TRBV20-1
CSARETQGKMNQPQHF
TGCAGTGCTAGAGAAACACAGGGTAAGATGAATCAGCCCCAGCATTTT
>TRBD2|many|TRBJ2-3|TRBV11-2
CASSRGLAGTDTQYF
TGTGCCAGCAGCAGGGGACTAGCGGGCACAGATACGCAGTATTTT
>-|few|TRBJ1-2|TRBV5-1
CASSSSTYGYTF
TGCGCCAGCAGCTCTTCCACCTATGGCTACACCTTC
>-|few|TRBJ2-2|TRBV6-6
CASSPGGGELFF
TGTGCCAGCAGCCCGGGTGGCGGGGAGCTGTTTTTT
>TRBD2|-|TRBJ2-5|TRBV3-1
CASRGTSGGSSQYF
TGTGCCAGCAGGGGGACTAGCGGGGGGTCCTCCCAGTACTTC
>TRBD1|-|TRBJ2-2|TRBV6-5
CASRKQGAGTGELFF
TGTGCCAGCAGAAAACAGGGGGCGGGCACCGGGGAGCTGTTTTTT
>TRBD1|-|TRBJ1-2|TRBV13
CASSKVPGQGWHGYTF
TGTGCCAGCAGCAAAGTACCGGGACAGGGATGGCATGGCTACACCTTC
>TRBD1|medium-sized|TRBJ1-4|TRBV29-1
CSVRDSGGEKLFF
TGCAGCGTTAGGGACAGCGGAGGTGAAAAACTGTTTTTT
>-|few|TRBJ2-1|TRBV5-1
CASSPLAPSSYNEQFF
TGCGCCAGCAGCCCATTGGCGCCTAGCTCCTACAATGAGCAGTTCTTC
>-|few|TRBJ1-5|TRBV4-2
CASSQRERGQPQHF
TGTGCCAGCAGCCAAAGGGAACGGGGGCAGCCCCAGCATTTT
>-|-|TRBJ1-1|TRBV5-1
CASSLQVGIEAFF
TGCGCCAGCAGCTTACAGGTTGGCATCGAAGCTTTCTTT
>TRBD1|-|TRBJ2-3|TRBV5-5
CASSIGQGAGNTQYF
TGTGCCAGCAGCATAGGACAGGGGGCCGGGAATACGCAGTATTTT
>TRBD1|-|TRBJ1-1|TRBV12-3/TRBV12-4
CASSRDRGPVEAFF
TGTGCCAGCAGTAGGGACAGGGGGCCGGTAGAAGCTTTCTTT
>-|many|TRBJ1-2|TRBV7-2
CASSLRITNYGYTF
TGTGCCAGCAGCTTACGCATAACTAACTATGGCTACACCTTC
>-|many|TRBJ1-2|TRBV27
CASSSGDSLKGGYTF
TGTGCCAGCAGTTCCGGTGACAGCCTAAAGGGGGGCTACACCTTC
>-|-|TRBJ2-3|TRBV19
CASSAGTVNTQYF
TGTGCCAGTAGTGCAGGGACGGTGAATACGCAGTATTTT
>-|many|TRBJ2-1|TRBV20-1
CSARQGRIDNEQFF
TGCAGTGCTAGGCAGGGACGCATTGACAATGAGCAGTTCTTC